This T cell receptor (beta chain) was retrieved from a study of ipilimumab plus nivolumab after autologous stem cell transplantation. About the research overall: A median of roughly 8 nivolumab and 4 or 5 ipilimumab doses were given.

The CDR3 is 14 amino acids. Per germline, CDR1 SGDLS and CDR2 YYNGEE. V gave up 1 base and J gave up 3 bases; unmatched junction bases: 3. Profiling relied on immunoSEQ multiplex PCR, and the TCRdb table lists in-frame clones only, not all of them. The sample yields 4,000 to 6,000 clones, around 66% seen once. Starting 14 to 28 days after autologous transplant, ipilimumab 1 mg/kg was given. The sequence was collected from a male donor with multiple myeloma. Sequenced here: PBMCs, sampled in a trial of ipilimumab plus nivolumab as post-transplant consolidation. V usage is TRBV9 and J usage is TRBJ1-2; TRBD1 matches 7 bases. CDR3 bases: TGTGCCAGCAGCGTACCAGGGGGGTACTATGGCTACACCTTC. Translated: CASSVPGGYYGYTF.